Included here is one T cell receptor (beta chain) sequence, with context. Its antigen is currently unknown. From its re-call of the 5' RACE reads, TCRdb lists each CDR3 protein once, without DNA. The sample has roughly 390,000 distinct CDR3 sequences. This CDR3 is 13 amino acids long. This specimen belongs to a study of T cells expressing NK-cell markers. About the research overall: Sequenced donors, eight in total, included seven who were HCMV-seropositive and one who was seronegative. Study findings and constraints: The dominant NKG2C+ clonotypes represented about 1.0-8% of CD8+ T cells in six donors. It was still unclear whether expanded NKG2C+ T cell clones were HCMV specific.

This receptor was identified in a man between 18 and 69 years old in good health. The chain links TRBV12-3 or TRBV12-4 to TRBJ2-7; TCRdb names TRBD1, which stays unverified in the absence of DNA. The sample was blood T cells: a sorted CD56 or NKG2C T cell subset, CD4+ or CD8+ T cells, or bulk PBMC T cells (not recorded which). This chain's CDR3 is CASRGQGPYEQYF.